These 26 T cell receptor beta chains originate from one sample sequenced in a study of cytomegalovirus exposure and HLA in healthy donors. In the PCR, 60 Vbeta and 13 Jbeta primers were used. Generated by immunoSEQ multiplex PCR, the TCRdb table keeps only in-frame clones and is missing some. The sample yields over 150,000 clones, over 60% seen once. The specimen was PBMCs. These receptors all come from a man aged 25-45 years in good health and CMV-seropositive.

The rearrangement uses TRBV4-3 and TRBJ2-4; the match to TRBD2 covers 10 bases. The J segment lost 0 bases and the V segment lost 0 bases, leaving 8 bases of the junction unmatched. The CDR3 has 19 residues. Germline lookup yields CDR1 LGHNA and CDR2 YSLEER. CDR3 sequence reads: CASSQDLPSGSLAKNIQYF. The CDR3 DNA follows: TGCGCCAGCAGCCAAGATCTGCCTAGCGGGAGTCTAGCCAAAAACATTCAGTACTTC.

V gene TRBV7-2 combines with J gene TRBJ2-7, with 7 nucleotides matching TRBD2. The ends lost 5 bases at V and 7 bases at J; junction bases unmatched: 17. This CDR3 has 16 amino acids. Germline V lookup: CDR1 SGHTA, CDR2 FQGNSA. The CDR3 DNA sequence: TGTGCCAGCAGCCCCAGACTAGCTACCTTACGAGAGGAGCAGTACTTC. Translating it yields CASSPRLATLREEQYF.

V is TRBV25-1 and J is TRBJ1-1; perhaps TRBD1 as D (5 bases). V was trimmed by 1 base and J by 1 base, leaving 13 bases between them. The CDR3 is 16 residues long. Germline lookup yields CDR1 MGHDK and CDR2 SYGVNS. CDR3 nucleotide sequence: TGTGCCAGCAGTGAATTAGATTGGGGCAGGAACACTGAAGCTTTCTTT. Amino acids: CASSELDWGRNTEAFF. Filled out from reference TRBV25-1 and TRBJ1-1, the complete variable domain reads EADIYQTPRYLVIGTGKKITLECSQTMGHDKMYWYQQDPGMELHLIHYSYGVNSTEKGDLSSESTVSRIRTEHFPLTLESARPSHTSQYLCASSELDWGRNTEAFFGQGTRLTVV.

The gene calls are TRBV7-3 and TRBJ2-7; the D gene is possibly TRBD2 (6 bases). Trimming stripped 3 bases from V and 3 bases from J, with 9 bases between. Germline CDR1 reads SGHTA; CDR2 reads FQGTGA. This CDR3 has 13 residues. CDR3 nucleotide sequence: TGTGCCAGCAGCTTGGGGGGAGTCTACGAGCAGTACTTC. It codes for CASSLGGVYEQYF.

This clone has just one count. Other DNA sequences in this sample translate to the same CDR3. This chain connects TRBV29-1 to TRBJ2-1; tentatively, D is TRBD1 (6 bases). V lost 6 bases to trimming and J lost 10 bases, with 10 bases between them. CDR3 size: 10 residues. Per the germline V gene, CDR1 is SQVTM and CDR2 is ANQGSEA. CDR3 in amino acids: CSVGALEQFF. As DNA, the CDR3 is TGCAGCGTGGGGGCTTTGGAGCAGTTCTTC.

This chain's CDR3 is CASSLVGDRDYGYTF. DNA for the CDR3: TGTGCCAGCAGCTTAGTCGGGGACAGGGACTATGGCTACACCTTC. This sequence joins TRBV7-2 and TRBJ1-2, with 9 bases aligning to TRBD1. The CDR3 length is 15 residues. V shed 1 base, J shed 3 bases, and the junction held 3 bases outside the gene matches. Germline lookup yields CDR1 SGHTA and CDR2 FQGNSA.

About this clone: The sample has other DNA sequences that encode this CDR3 too. The genes are TRBV6-4 and TRBJ2-3, with 11 bases lining up with TRBD2. Germline V gene lookup returns CDR1 MRHNA and CDR2 SNTAGT. Losses at the gene ends were 0 bases for V and 6 bases for J; bases not matched to a gene: 2. The CDR3 is 15 amino acids. CDR3 bases: TGTGCCAGCAGTGACTCTAGCGGGGGGGCGGATACGCAGTATTTT. Translation gives CASSDSSGGADTQYF.

This clone appeared a single time. The gene calls are TRBV2 and TRBJ2-1; 9 nucleotides align to TRBD1. This CDR3 comprises 15 residues. Germline V CDR1 and CDR2: SNHLY, FYNNEI. With 7 bases clipped from V and 7 bases from J, the junction kept 11 bases outside the gene matches. The CDR3 DNA follows: TGTGCCAGCATCCGCGGACTGACAGGGGGAAATGAGCAGTTCTTC. The encoded protein is CASIRGLTGGNEQFF.

There are a few counts of this clone. The J gene is TRBJ2-5, the V gene TRBV5-5, with TRBD2 matching over 12 bases. After removal of 5 bases from V and 2 bases from J, the junction contained 4 bases not matched to a gene. The CDR3 is 15 residues long. CDR1 is SGHKS and CDR2 is YYEKEE in the germline V gene (reference sequence). Here the CDR3 DNA reads TGTGCCAGCAGTCTAGCGGGGGGGTCACAAGAGACCCAGTACTTC. Its translation is CASSLAGGSQETQYF.

The chain recombines TRBV7-3 with TRBJ2-7, with TRBD2 matching 7 bases. Germline V CDR1 and CDR2: SGHTA, FQGTGA. V lost 0 bases and J lost 3; bases outside the gene matches: 8. This CDR3 region has 16 residues. This CDR3 is CASSLTWGGAGYEQYF. DNA of the CDR3: TGTGCCAGCAGCTTAACCTGGGGAGGGGCAGGCTACGAGCAGTACTTC.

This clone has just a few counts. The V gene is TRBV10-3, the J gene TRBJ2-7, with a tentative D call TRBD2 (5 bases). The CDR3 is 14 amino acids. Per germline, CDR1 ENHRY and CDR2 SYGVKD. V was shortened by 8 bases and J by 7 bases, with 21 bases between the two germline ends. CDR3 sequence reads: CAIGNSDPWEEQYF. The CDR3 nucleotides read TGTGCCATCGGGAACTCCGACCCTTGGGAGGAGCAGTACTTC.

Only a few counts were recorded for this clone. The chain carries TRBV28 and TRBJ2-5; D is perhaps TRBD1 (5 bases). Trimming shortened V by 6 bases and J by 7 bases, and 24 bases separated the two germline ends. Germline values: CDR1 MDHEN, CDR2 SYDVKM. The CDR3 totals 16 residues. CDR3 sequence: CASSPRGSSNVMTQYF. CDR3 DNA sequence: TGTGCCAGCAGCCCAAGGGGTAGCTCAAATGTCATGACCCAGTACTTC.

This clone has more than one count but fewer than ten. The V gene is TRBV19, the J gene TRBJ2-3; 12 nucleotides line up with TRBD2. J was trimmed by 0 bases and V by 4 bases; bases with no gene match: 2. The CDR3 runs 16 residues. Per germline, CDR1 LNHDA and CDR2 SQIVND (reference sequence). This chain's CDR3 is CASSKTSGGSTDTQYF. For the CDR3, the DNA is TGTGCCAGTAGTAAGACTAGCGGGGGAAGCACAGATACGCAGTATTTT. The full variable domain, rest sourced from reference TRBV19 and TRBJ2-3, is DGGITQSPKYLFRKEGQNVTLSCEQNLNHDAMYWYRQDPGQGLRLIYYSQIVNDFQKGDIAEGYSVSREKKESFPLTVTSAQKNPTAFYLCASSKTSGGSTDTQYFGPGTRLTVL.

The V gene is TRBV7-8, the J gene TRBJ2-2, with unresolved D. Germline values: CDR1 SGHVS, CDR2 FQNEAQ. The length of the CDR3 is 13 residues. Trimming cost V 6 bases and J 1 base, with 6 bases left between them. CDR3 sequence: CASSFRNTGELFF. As DNA, the CDR3 is TGTGCCAGCAGTTTTAGGAACACCGGGGAGCTGTTTTTT.

The rearrangement joins TRBV19 to TRBJ1-2, with 9 bases fitting TRBD1. V gave up 6 bases and J gave up 6 bases; unmatched junction bases: 8. The CDR3 covers 14 residues. Per the germline V gene, CDR1 is LNHDA and CDR2 is SQIVND (reference sequence). For the CDR3, the DNA is TGTGCCAGTAGGGACAGGGGACGTCGAGATGGCTACACCTTC. It is translated as CASRDRGRRDGYTF.

The rearrangement joins TRBV6-1 to TRBJ2-7, with 8 nucleotides matching TRBD1. V was clipped by 4 bases and J by 4 bases; unmatched bases: 9. CDR3 length: 15 residues. Germline loops: CDR1 MNHNS, CDR2 SASEGT. CDR3 sequence (DNA): TGTGCCAGCAGTGCCAACCTGGGACAGGAATACGAGCAGTACTTC. Translated, it gives CASSANLGQEYEQYF.

This clone was seen a few times. This rearrangement joins TRBV7-2 to TRBJ2-3, with 12 bases matching TRBD2. The J segment lost 0 bases and the V segment lost 5 bases, leaving 3 bases of the junction unmatched. This CDR3 contains 16 residues. Germline V CDR1 and CDR2: SGHTA, FQGNSA. Here the CDR3 reads CASSTTSGGSTDTQYF. The CDR3 bases are TGTGCCAGCAGCACTACTAGCGGGGGGAGCACAGATACGCAGTATTTT.

The rearrangement uses TRBV5-1 and TRBJ2-5; tentatively, D is TRBD1 (5 bases). With 0 bases removed from V and 4 bases from J, the gap between germline ends came to 10 bases. CDR1 is SGHRS, CDR2 YFSETQ, per germline. The CDR3 has 14 amino acids. The CDR3 is CASSLAQGRETQYF. As DNA, the CDR3 is TGCGCCAGCAGCTTGGCCCAGGGCCGAGAGACCCAGTACTTC.

The chain has TRBV11-2 and TRBJ2-1, with 9 positions matching TRBD2. Trimming cost V 4 bases and J 2 bases; bases outside gene matches: 3. Germline V lookup: CDR1 SGHAT, CDR2 FQNNGV. The CDR3 is 15 residues long. CDR3 protein: CASSSLAGPYNEQFF. In DNA form, the CDR3 reads TGTGCCAGCAGCTCCCTAGCGGGACCCTACAATGAGCAGTTCTTC.

The chain carries TRBV29-1 and TRBJ1-1, with D tentatively TRBD1 (5 bases). Trimming cost V 2 bases and J 0 bases, with 10 bases left between them. This CDR3 has 14 amino acids. Germline V CDR1 and CDR2: SQVTM, ANQGSEA. CDR3 sequence: CSVERQLMNTEAFF. The DNA for the CDR3 is TGCAGCGTTGAAAGACAGCTCATGAACACTGAAGCTTTCTTT.

This clone was detected a few times. This chain joins TRBV6-5 and TRBJ2-4; perhaps TRBD2 as D (6 bases). The CDR3 spans 14 residues. V lost 10 bases and J 3 bases, leaving 16 bases between the germline ends. From germline, CDR1 is MNHEY and CDR2 SVGAGI. CDR3 sequence reads: CATRGGDGKNIQYF. The CDR3 nucleotides are TGTGCCACCCGCGGAGGGGACGGCAAAAACATTCAGTACTTC.

This clone was counted only a few times. V is TRBV7-2 and J is TRBJ2-1; no firm D call. CDR3 length: 13 amino acids. V lost 1 base to trimming and J lost 3 bases, with 4 bases between them. Germline V gives CDR1 SGHTA, CDR2 FQGNSA. CDR3 residues: CASSLVSYNEQFF. The CDR3 DNA reads TGTGCCAGCAGCTTAGTCAGCTACAATGAGCAGTTCTTC.

Worth noting for this clone: The junction departs from germline at one end; a sequencing error may be responsible. The CDR3 protein is CASSVGLSPDYEQYF. For the CDR3, the DNA is TGTGCTAGCAGCGTAGGCCTATCACCCGACTACGAGCAGTACTTC. The chain couples TRBV9 to TRBJ2-7; no firm D call. The length of the CDR3 is 15 residues. CDR1 and CDR2 (germline): SGDLS, YYNGEE.

The chain is built from TRBV28 and TRBJ2-2, with 8 bases identical to TRBD1. CDR1 is MDHEN and CDR2 is SYDVKM in the germline V gene. The CDR3 length is 15 residues. V was pared by 5 bases and J by 2 bases, with 4 bases of the junction left unmatched. CDR3 bases: TGTGCCAGCAGTGACAGGGGAGGAAACACCGGGGAGCTGTTTTTT. Its translation is CASSDRGGNTGELFF.

The chain combines TRBV9 with TRBJ2-6; 7 bases map to TRBD1. The length of the CDR3 is 18 residues. Germline loops: CDR1 SGDLS, CDR2 YYNGEE. V shed 1 base and J 2 bases; nucleotides not matched to a gene: 9. CDR3 sequence: CASSVPINTGAGANVLTF. The CDR3 DNA reads TGTGCCAGCAGCGTACCAATCAATACAGGGGCTGGGGCCAACGTCCTGACTTTC.

The V call is TRBV18, the J call TRBJ2-6, with 11 bases aligning to TRBD1. The J segment lost 2 bases and the V segment lost 3 bases, leaving 6 bases of the junction unmatched. The V gene's germline CDR1 is KGHSH and CDR2 LQKENI. The CDR3 is 18 residues long. This chain's CDR3 is CASSPAGTGGAGANVLTF. The CDR3 region has the DNA TGTGCCAGCTCACCGGCCGGGACAGGGGGAGCTGGGGCCAACGTCCTGACTTTC.